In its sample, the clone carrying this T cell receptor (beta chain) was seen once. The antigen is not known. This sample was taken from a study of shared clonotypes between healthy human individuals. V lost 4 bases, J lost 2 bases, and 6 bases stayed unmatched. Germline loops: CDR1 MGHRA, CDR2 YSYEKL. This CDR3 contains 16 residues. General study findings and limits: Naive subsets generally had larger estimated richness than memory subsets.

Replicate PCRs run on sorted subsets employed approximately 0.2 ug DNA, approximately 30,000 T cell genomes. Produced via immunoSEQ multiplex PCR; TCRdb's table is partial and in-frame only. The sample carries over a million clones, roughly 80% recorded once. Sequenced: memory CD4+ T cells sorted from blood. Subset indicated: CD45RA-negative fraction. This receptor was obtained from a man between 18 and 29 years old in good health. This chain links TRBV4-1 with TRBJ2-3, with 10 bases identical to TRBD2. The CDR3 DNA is TGCGCCAGCAGCCCTCAAACTAGCGGGACCACAGATACGCAGTATTTT. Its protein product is CASSPQTSGTTDTQYF.